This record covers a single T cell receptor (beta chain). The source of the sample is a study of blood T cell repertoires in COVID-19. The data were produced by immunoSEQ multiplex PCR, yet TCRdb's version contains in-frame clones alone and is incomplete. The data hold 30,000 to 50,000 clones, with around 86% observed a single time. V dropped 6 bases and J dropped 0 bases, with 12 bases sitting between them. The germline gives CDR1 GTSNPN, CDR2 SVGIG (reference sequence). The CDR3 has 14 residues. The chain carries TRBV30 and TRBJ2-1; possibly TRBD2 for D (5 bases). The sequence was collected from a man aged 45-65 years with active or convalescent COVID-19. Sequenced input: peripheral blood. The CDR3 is CACTRAVSYNEQFF. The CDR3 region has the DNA TGTGCCTGTACTAGAGCGGTCTCCTACAATGAGCAGTTCTTC.